This T cell receptor (beta chain) was documented in a study of cytomegalovirus exposure and HLA in healthy donors. It was the roughly 130-subject validation cohort, separate from the approximately 620-subject first cohort, to which the donors belonged. The table came from immunoSEQ multiplex PCR; TCRdb's copy has only in-frame clones and leaves some out. The sample yields 150,000 to 200,000 clones, about 85% seen once. Study-level points and caveats: Cytomegalovirus association was listed for 170 or so TCR beta chains. That first-cohort TCR clusters tended to co-occur in the approximately 110 validation repertoires was found in a later analysis. In vitro, a few CMV-associated chains proved specific for CMV antigens.

The V segment lost 8 bases and the J segment 4 bases; nucleotides outside the gene matches: 2. This CDR3 region has 12 residues. Germline lookup yields CDR1 MNHEY and CDR2 SVGAGI. As to this clone: The target antigen is unknown.

The gene calls are TRBV6-5 and TRBJ1-5; TRBD1 aligns across 7 bases. Sequenced sample: PBMCs. The source of this sequence is a man aged 30 to 39 in good health and CMV-seropositive. This CDR3 reads CASGTANQPQHF. DNA of the CDR3: TGTGCCAGCGGGACAGCTAATCAGCCCCAGCATTTT.